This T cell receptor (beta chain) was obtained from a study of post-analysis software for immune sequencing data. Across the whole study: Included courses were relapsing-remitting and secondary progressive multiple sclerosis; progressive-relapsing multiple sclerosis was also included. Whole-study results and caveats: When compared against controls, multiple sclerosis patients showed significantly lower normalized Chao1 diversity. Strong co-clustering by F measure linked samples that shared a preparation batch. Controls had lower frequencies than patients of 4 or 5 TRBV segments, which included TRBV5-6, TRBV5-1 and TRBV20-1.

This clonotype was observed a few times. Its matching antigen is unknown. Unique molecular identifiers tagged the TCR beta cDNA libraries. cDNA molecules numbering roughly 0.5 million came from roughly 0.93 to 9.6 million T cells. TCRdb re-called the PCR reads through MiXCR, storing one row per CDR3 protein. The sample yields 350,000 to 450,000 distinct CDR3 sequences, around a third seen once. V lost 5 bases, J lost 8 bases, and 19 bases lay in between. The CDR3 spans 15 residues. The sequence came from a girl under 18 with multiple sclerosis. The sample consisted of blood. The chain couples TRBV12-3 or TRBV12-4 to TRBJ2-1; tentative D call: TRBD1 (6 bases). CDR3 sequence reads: CASSARGLRGDEQFF. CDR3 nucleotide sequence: TGTGCCAGCAGTGCGAGGGGGTTAAGGGGTGATGAGCAGTTCTTC.